The next 19 T cell receptor beta chains were all read from a single sample in a study of blood T cell repertoires in COVID-19. Produced via immunoSEQ multiplex PCR; TCRdb's table is partial and in-frame only. The sample has hundreds of thousands of clones; approximately 90% are singletons. The sequencing sample was made of peripheral blood. The receptors originated from a man in his forties with acute or convalescent COVID-19.

This chain uses TRBV19 with TRBJ2-3; D is possibly TRBD2 (5 bases). The CDR3 runs to 13 residues. Trimming removed 5 bases at V and 4 bases at J, with 10 bases between. CDR1 and CDR2 from the germline V gene are LNHDA and SQIVND (reference sequence). The chain's CDR3 is CASSEGGADTQYF. The DNA for the CDR3 is TGTGCCAGTAGTGAGGGTGGAGCAGATACGCAGTATTTT.

The chain carries TRBV10-3 and TRBJ2-7; 9 bases are shared with TRBD2. The length of the CDR3 is 12 residues. J lost 3 bases, V lost 11 bases, and 5 bases had no gene match. CDR1 ENHRY and CDR2 SYGVKD come from the germline V gene. The CDR3 reads CASASGDYEQYF. The CDR3 region has the DNA TGTGCCTCGGCTAGCGGGGACTACGAGCAGTACTTC.

This chain connects TRBV5-1 to TRBJ2-1; 11 positions agree with TRBD1. J was trimmed by 7 bases and V by 3 bases; bases with no gene match: 6. Germline-derived CDR1 and CDR2 are SGHRS and YFSETQ. The CDR3 extends over 15 amino acids. The CDR3: CASSSPGQGGNEQFF. The DNA of the CDR3 is TGCGCCAGCAGCTCTCCGGGACAGGGGGGTAATGAGCAGTTCTTC. The variable domain in full, completed from reference TRBV5-1 and TRBJ2-1, reads KAGVTQTPRYLIKTRGQQVTLSCSPISGHRSVSWYQQTPGQGLQFLFEYFSETQRNKGNFPGRFSGRQFSNSRSEMNVSTLELGDSALYLCASSSPGQGGNEQFFGPGTRLTVL.

The genes are TRBV11-2 and TRBJ2-7; the match to TRBD1 covers 9 bases. The germline CDR1 and CDR2 sequences are SGHAT and FQNNGV. V lost 5 bases, J lost 7 bases, and 12 bases stayed unmatched. The CDR3 runs to 15 residues. In DNA form, the CDR3 reads TGTGCCAGCAGCCCATCCACAGGGGGCTATGGTGAGCAGTACTTC. This translates into CASSPSTGGYGEQYF.

This chain connects TRBV18 to TRBJ2-1, with TRBD2 matching 7 bases. The J segment lost 6 bases and the V segment lost 4 bases, leaving 6 bases of the junction unmatched. The CDR3 consists of 14 residues. Germline V lookup: CDR1 KGHSH, CDR2 LQKENI. This CDR3 reads CASSLLAAINEQFF. CDR3 nucleotide sequence: TGTGCCAGCTCACTCCTAGCGGCGATCAATGAGCAGTTCTTC.

The gene calls are TRBV18 and TRBJ2-7, with 8 bases that match TRBD2. CDR1 and CDR2 (germline): KGHSH, LQKENI. The CDR3 is 15 residues long. Losses at the gene ends were 3 bases for V and 1 base for J; bases not matched to a gene: 5. The CDR3 protein is CASSPSSGLSYEQYF. The CDR3 region has the DNA TGTGCCAGCTCACCTTCTAGCGGGCTTTCCTACGAGCAGTACTTC.

The chain is built from TRBV27 and TRBJ1-1, with TRBD1 as a possible D gene (6 bases). CDR3 length: 15 amino acids. Germline V gene lookup returns CDR1 MNHEY and CDR2 SMNVEV (reference sequence). V was cut by 5 bases and J by 1 base, with 14 bases left in between. The CDR3 region has the DNA TGTGCCAGCAGTCTGTCGCAGGGGTGGAACACTGAAGCTTTCTTT. Encoded protein: CASSLSQGWNTEAFF.

The CDR3 region has the DNA TGTGCCAGCAGTTCCCCGTCATACAGGGACGAGCAGTACTTC. Protein sequence: CASSSPSYRDEQYF. The V call is TRBV28, the J call TRBJ2-7; the D gene is possibly TRBD1 (6 bases). The germline V and J ends were trimmed by 4 bases and 5 bases, with 15 bases remaining between them. Germline CDR1 MDHEN, CDR2 SYDVKM. There are 14 residues in the CDR3.

The chain joins TRBV9 to TRBJ2-1; TRBD2 agrees at 11 bases. Trimming cost V 2 bases and J 6 bases; bases outside gene matches: 4. Germline CDR1 and CDR2: SGDLS and YYNGEE. The CDR3 is made up of 15 amino acids. This CDR3 reads CASSVRLAGTNEQFF. Here the CDR3 DNA reads TGTGCCAGCAGCGTTAGACTAGCGGGAACCAATGAGCAGTTCTTC.

This chain's CDR3 is CASSFRGWAGDRYEQYF. The CDR3 region has the DNA TGTGCCAGCAGTTTCCGGGGGTGGGCGGGAGATCGCTACGAGCAGTACTTC. The chain couples TRBV27 to TRBJ2-7; 7 bases are shared with TRBD2. The V gene's germline CDR1 is MNHEY and CDR2 SMNVEV (reference sequence). The CDR3 runs to 17 residues. V trimming: 3 bases; J trimming: 3 bases; junction bases outside the gene matches: 14.

V usage is TRBV5-1 and J usage is TRBJ2-6; 8 bases agree with TRBD1. This CDR3 spans 17 amino acids. The V gene end was trimmed by 1 base and the J gene end by 0 bases; junction bases not matched to a gene: 3. The V gene's germline CDR1 is SGHRS and CDR2 YFSETQ. CDR3 nucleotides: TGCGCCAGCAGCTTGTGGACAGGGTTCTCTGGGGCCAACGTCCTGACTTTC. It codes for CASSLWTGFSGANVLTF.

The V call is TRBV29-1, the J call TRBJ2-3; tentatively, D is TRBD1 (7 bases). V lost 7 bases and J lost 3, with 20 bases in between. CDR3 length: 15 amino acids. The V gene's germline CDR1 is SQVTM and CDR2 ANQGSEA. The DNA of the CDR3 is TGCAGCGCCTCCCGCCAGGGGGGCTTAACAGATACGCAGTATTTT. Its translation is CSASRQGGLTDTQYF.

The rearrangement uses TRBV7-2 and TRBJ1-2; D is undetermined. With 6 bases removed from V and 6 bases from J, the gap between germline ends came to 14 bases. Germline V gene sequence: CDR1 SGHTA, CDR2 FQGNSA. The CDR3 is made up of 13 amino acids. The CDR3 here is CASRPQEVDGYTF. The CDR3 region has the DNA TGTGCCAGCAGACCTCAGGAGGTGGATGGCTACACCTTC. Drawing the rest from reference TRBV7-2 and TRBJ1-2, the complete variable domain is GAGVSQSPSNKVTEKGKDVELRCDPISGHTALYWYRQSLGQGLEFLIYFQGNSAPDKSGLPSDRFSAERTGGSVSTLTIQRTQQEDSAVYLCASRPQEVDGYTFGSGTRLTVV.

V gene TRBV19 combines with J gene TRBJ1-5; TRBD1 matches 8 bases. The CDR3 is 14 residues long. Germline CDR1 LNHDA, CDR2 SQIVND (reference sequence). J gave up 5 bases and V 6 bases, and 6 bases lay outside the gene matches. In DNA form, the CDR3 reads TGTGCCAGTAGCAGCACAGGGGGGCATCAGCCCCAGCATTTT. It specifies CASSSTGGHQPQHF.

This chain links TRBV6-5 with TRBJ2-7, with 8 bases aligning to TRBD2. The CDR3 has 15 amino acids. Germline CDR1 MNHEY, CDR2 SVGAGI. Trimming cost V 6 bases and J 0 bases; bases outside gene matches: 7. CDR3 DNA: TGTGCCAGCAGGTCAGCGGGGGTAACCTCCTACGAGCAGTACTTC. This gives the protein CASRSAGVTSYEQYF.

This chain connects TRBV4-2 to TRBJ1-4; no firm D call. V was clipped by 2 bases and J by 0 bases, with 4 bases between them. The CDR3 has 14 residues. The V gene's germline CDR1 is LGHNA and CDR2 YNFKEQ. The CDR3, as DNA: TGTGCCAGCAGCCAACCTACAACTAATGAAAAACTGTTTTTT. It yields the protein CASSQPTTNEKLFF.

This rearrangement joins TRBV4-1 to TRBJ1-2; D perhaps matches TRBD1 (5 bases). Trimming took off 4 bases at V and 7 bases at J, with 16 bases between the two ends. The length of the CDR3 is 14 residues. Germline loops: CDR1 MGHRA, CDR2 YSYEKL. The CDR3 spells CASSPYAGSGGYTF. CDR3 DNA: TGCGCCAGCAGCCCTTATGCAGGGTCGGGTGGCTACACCTTC.

The chain joins TRBV7-9 to TRBJ1-2, with a possible D match to TRBD1 (6 bases). Per the germline V gene, CDR1 is SEHNR and CDR2 is FQNEAQ (reference sequence). V was cut by 5 bases and J by 6 bases, with 13 bases left in between. The CDR3 length is 13 residues. The CDR3 region is CASSIGTIDGYTF. The CDR3 DNA is TGTGCCAGCAGCATCGGGACAATCGATGGCTACACCTTC.

The rearrangement joins TRBV7-9 to TRBJ2-5, with TRBD1 matching 8 bases. Germline CDR1 reads SEHNR; CDR2 reads FQNEAQ (reference sequence). Trimming at V came to 4 bases and at J to 5 bases, leaving 9 bases not matched to a gene. This CDR3 comprises 15 residues. Written as DNA, the CDR3 is TGTGCCAGCAGCTATATTACAGGGGGTGGGGAGACCCAGTACTTC. Encoded protein: CASSYITGGGETQYF.